These T cell receptor beta chains were read from a single sample in a study of T cell changes during pregnancy in multiple sclerosis. Here immunoSEQ multiplex PCR was the method, and the copy in TCRdb shows in-frame clones only, minus some. The table has some 10,000 clones, approximately 88% seen once. The sample in question was CD8+ T cells from peripheral blood mononuclear cells, obtained after pregnancy. The receptors were gathered from a female donor in good health, enrolled as a control in a pregnancy study. The CDR3 runs from the conserved cysteine through the conserved F or W. Each record gives: V gene, D gene, CDR3 length, J gene, clone size, CDR3 protein, CDR3 DNA. D genes are given only for firm matches. Some rows mark clone size as missing; the rest say once, few, many or name a class of expanded clone.

TRBV19	-	14	TRBJ2-7	-	CASSIGDGENEQYF	TGTGCCAGTAGTATAGGGGATGGGGAGAACGAGCAGTACTTC
TRBV10-3	-	16	TRBJ2-6	once	CAISESEGSGANVLTF	TGTGCCATCAGTGAGTCGGAGGGGTCTGGGGCCAACGTCCTGACTTTC
TRBV11-1	-	12	TRBJ2-7	-	CASSLVFDEQYF	TGTGCCAGCAGCTTAGTATTCGACGAGCAGTACTTC
TRBV5-1	TRBD1	15	TRBJ1-5	-	CASRQGADSNQPQHF	TGCGCCAGCAGACAGGGGGCCGATAGCAATCAGCCCCAGCATTTT
TRBV2	TRBD1	14	TRBJ1-2	large	CASSTQGADYGYTF	TGTGCCAGCAGTACCCAGGGGGCGGACTATGGCTACACCTTC
TRBV5-8	-	14	TRBJ1-5	-	CASSLGRGNQPQHF	TGTGCCAGCAGCTTGGGTCGGGGCAATCAGCCCCAGCATTTT
TRBV18	TRBD2	15	TRBJ2-6	-	CASSPGLAGANVLTF	TGTGCCAGCTCACCCGGACTAGCTGGGGCCAACGTCCTGACTTTC
TRBV27	TRBD2	13	TRBJ2-1	-	CATGLAGGNEQFF	TGTGCTACCGGACTAGCGGGAGGCAATGAGCAGTTCTTC
TRBV27	-	13	TRBJ2-3	-	CASSLLPTDTQYF	TGTGCCAGCAGCCTACTTCCCACAGATACGCAGTATTTT
TRBV4-2	TRBD2	17	TRBJ2-7	-	CASSQEVVAGVSYEQYF	TGTGCCAGCAGCCAAGAGGTAGTAGCGGGAGTCTCCTACGAGCAGTACTTC
TRBV11-2	TRBD1	12	TRBJ1-1	-	CASSEDRGQAFF	TGTGCCAGCAGCGAGGACAGGGGTCAAGCTTTCTTT
TRBV9	TRBD2	19	TRBJ2-2	-	CASSALIGGSSANTGELFF	TGTGCCAGCAGCGCCTTAATTGGCGGGAGCTCGGCGAACACCGGGGAGCTGTTTTTT
TRBV15	-	15	TRBJ1-1	-	CATSRGKGADTEAFF	TGTGCCACCAGCAGAGGGAAAGGTGCGGACACTGAAGCTTTCTTT
TRBV9	TRBD2	14	TRBJ2-7	-	CASSEGGSAYEQYF	TGTGCCAGCAGCGAAGGCGGGAGCGCCTACGAGCAGTACTTC
TRBV13	-	12	TRBJ2-4	-	CASSYNKNIQYF	TGTGCCAGCAGTTACAACAAAAACATTCAGTACTTC
TRBV5-6	-	16	TRBJ2-7	-	CASSSTRHLRGYEQYF	TGTGCCAGCAGCTCAACCCGACACCTAAGGGGCTACGAGCAGTACTTC
TRBV5-8	TRBD2	15	TRBJ2-1	once	CASSFGLAGGNEQFF	TGTGCCAGCAGCTTCGGGCTAGCGGGGGGGAATGAGCAGTTCTTC
TRBV28	-	15	TRBJ2-7	-	CASSLGPRTPYEQYF	TGTGCCAGCAGCCTCGGCCCCCGGACACCCTACGAGCAGTACTTC
TRBV30	-	15	TRBJ2-2	-	CAWSAEGADTGELFF	TGTGCCTGGAGTGCGGAGGGCGCGGACACCGGGGAGCTGTTTTTT
TRBV12-5	-	15	TRBJ2-1	-	CASASGVVAGNEQFF	TGTGCTAGTGCGTCCGGGGTAGTGGCCGGCAATGAGCAGTTCTTC
TRBV9	-	15	TRBJ2-3	once	CASSVEPKETDTQYF	TGTGCCAGCAGCGTAGAGCCCAAGGAGACAGATACGCAGTATTTT
TRBV5-1	-	14	TRBJ2-5	-	CASSIPDPPGTQYF	TGCGCCAGCAGCATTCCTGACCCTCCGGGGACCCAGTACTTC
TRBV11-1	-	12	TRBJ2-5	-	CASSLARAAQYF	TGTGCCAGCAGCTTAGCCCGTGCGGCCCAGTACTTC
TRBV7-8	-	17	TRBJ1-6	-	CASSPRAVGAQDSPLHF	TGTGCCAGCAGCCCCCGGGCAGTGGGGGCGCAGGATTCACCCCTCCACTTT
TRBV7-9	-	13	TRBJ2-5	once	CASSKDNQETQYF	TGTGCCAGCAGCAAGGACAATCAAGAGACCCAGTACTTC
TRBV4-2	TRBD1	16	TRBJ1-1	-	CASSQEEGQGLTEAFF	TGTGCCAGCAGCCAAGAGGAGGGACAGGGGCTCACTGAAGCTTTCTTT
TRBV27	-	15	TRBJ2-7	-	CASSLQVPGSYEQYF	TGTGCCAGCAGTTTACAGGTTCCTGGTAGCTACGAGCAGTACTTC
TRBV6-4	-	14	TRBJ2-2	-	CASSDVLDTGELFF	TGTGCCAGCAGTGACGTACTAGATACCGGGGAGCTGTTTTTT
TRBV29-1	-	14	TRBJ1-4	-	CSVRERPTNEKLFF	TGCAGCGTTCGCGAGCGGCCTACTAATGAAAAACTGTTTTTT
TRBV29-1	-	13	TRBJ2-1	once	CSATQRMRLEQFF	TGCAGCGCCACCCAGAGGATGCGGCTTGAGCAGTTCTTC
TRBV4-2	TRBD1	17	TRBJ2-1	-	CASSQDPTGGDFNEQFF	TGTGCCAGCAGCCAAGACCCGACAGGGGGCGATTTCAATGAGCAGTTCTTC
TRBV2	-	15	TRBJ1-1	once	CASSDIGGMNTEAFF	TGTGCCAGCAGTGACATTGGAGGCATGAACACTGAAGCTTTCTTT
TRBV19	TRBD2	20	TRBJ2-4	-	CASTAQGTSGSYQAKNIQYF	TGTGCCAGTACCGCCCAAGGGACTAGCGGGAGCTATCAAGCCAAAAACATTCAGTACTTC
TRBV28	TRBD2	13	TRBJ2-7	-	CAITSGRHYEQYF	TGTGCCATCACTAGCGGGAGGCACTACGAGCAGTACTTC
TRBV7-3	-	13	TRBJ2-1	-	CASSLGASNEQFF	TGTGCCAGCAGCTTAGGAGCCAGCAATGAGCAGTTCTTC
TRBV7-2	TRBD2	14	TRBJ2-1	-	CASSPWLLAMEQFF	TGTGCCAGCAGCCCGTGGTTACTAGCGATGGAGCAGTTCTTC
TRBV28	TRBD1	14	TRBJ1-5	-	CASSLTGGNQPQHF	TGTGCCAGCAGTTTGACAGGGGGCAATCAGCCCCAGCATTTT
TRBV13	-	17	TRBJ1-6	-	CASSFSSDIGWGSPLHF	TGTGCCAGCAGCTTTAGTAGCGACATTGGATGGGGTTCACCCCTCCACTTT
TRBV14	-	14	TRBJ2-5	-	CASSQIQAKETQYF	TGTGCCAGCAGCCAAATACAGGCAAAAGAGACCCAGTACTTC
TRBV13	TRBD1	14	TRBJ1-1	-	CASSAGDRGILAFF	TGTGCCAGCAGCGCTGGGGACAGGGGGATTTTAGCTTTCTTT
TRBV4-2	TRBD2	16	TRBJ2-3	-	CASSQDGVAGADTQYF	TGTGCCAGCAGCCAAGATGGGGTAGCGGGAGCAGATACGCAGTATTTT
TRBV19	-	14	TRBJ1-5	-	CASTIQRDNQPQHF	TGTGCCAGTACCATCCAGAGGGACAATCAGCCCCAGCATTTT
TRBV9	TRBD2	15	TRBJ2-2	-	CASSVGSGGTGELFF	TGTGCCAGCAGCGTAGGGAGCGGGGGCACCGGGGAGCTGTTTTTT
TRBV5-8	-	13	TRBJ2-7	-	CASSLALNYEQYF	TGTGCCAGCAGCTTGGCACTGAACTACGAGCAGTACTTC
TRBV27	-	17	TRBJ1-2	-	CASSLDGPGGSNYGYTF	TGTGCCAGCAGTTTAGACGGCCCGGGAGGGTCTAACTATGGCTACACCTTC
TRBV6-4	TRBD2	15	TRBJ2-1	medium-sized	CASSDSAGGPNEQFF	TGTGCCAGCAGTGACTCAGCGGGGGGGCCAAATGAGCAGTTCTTC
TRBV27	-	12	TRBJ2-2	-	CASSHNTGELFF	TGTGCCAGCAGCCATAACACCGGGGAGCTGTTTTTT
TRBV5-6	-	12	TRBJ1-1	-	CASSLRGTEAFF	TGTGCCAGCAGCCTAAGGGGCACTGAAGCTTTCTTT
TRBV9	TRBD2	17	TRBJ2-3	-	CASSVGASGTFTDTQYF	TGTGCCAGCAGCGTAGGGGCTAGCGGGACGTTCACAGATACGCAGTATTTT